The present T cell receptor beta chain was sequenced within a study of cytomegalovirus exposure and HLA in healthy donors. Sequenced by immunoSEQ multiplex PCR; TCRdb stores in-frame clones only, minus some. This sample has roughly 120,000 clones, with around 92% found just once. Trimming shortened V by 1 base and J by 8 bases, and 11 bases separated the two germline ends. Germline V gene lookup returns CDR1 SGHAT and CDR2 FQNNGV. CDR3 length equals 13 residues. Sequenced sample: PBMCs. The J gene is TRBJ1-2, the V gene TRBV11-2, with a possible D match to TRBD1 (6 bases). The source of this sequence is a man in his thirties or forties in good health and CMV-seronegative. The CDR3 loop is CASSLVSGVGYTF. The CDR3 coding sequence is TGTGCCAGCAGCTTAGTGTCAGGGGTCGGCTACACCTTC. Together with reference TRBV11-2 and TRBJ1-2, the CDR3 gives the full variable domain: EAGVAQSPRYKIIEKRQSVAFWCNPISGHATLYWYQQILGQGPKLLIQFQNNGVVDDSQLPKDRFSAERLKGVDSTLKIQPAKLEDSAVYLCASSLVSGVGYTFGSGTRLTVV.